This T cell receptor (beta chain) was documented in a study of CD8 T cells in Susac syndrome. A quantity of roughly 0.5 to 1 ug RNA underwent reverse transcription using random hexamers. In TCRdb, the immunoSEQ multiplex PCR reads were re-called with MiXCR into one record per CDR3 protein. The sample lists around 300,000 distinct CDR3 sequences, roughly 85% occurring once. TCR beta sequencing covered blood CD8+ and CD4+ T cells. Isolation of CD8+ and CD4+ T cells was performed negatively, whereas enrichment of TEMRA cells was done by FACS. Material for sequencing was CD8+ T cells from PBMCs. The TCR comes from a human donor with multiple sclerosis.

The CDR3 DNA sequence: TGCGCCAGCAGCCAAGTAGTCGACAGGGCCCAAGAGACCCAGTACTTC. Its protein product is CASSQVVDRAQETQYF. The chain has TRBV4-3 and TRBJ2-5; 7 bases are a match to TRBD1. CDR3 length equals 16 residues. The germline gives CDR1 LGHNA, CDR2 YSLEER. J gave up 1 base and V 1 base, and 6 bases lay outside the gene matches.